The count of the clone carrying this T cell receptor (beta chain) is one. Its antigen is undetermined. The data were taken from a study of T cells in Graves' hyperthyroidism and ophthalmopathy. CDR1 and CDR2 (germline): LNHDA, SQIVND (reference sequence). V gave up 7 bases and J gave up 10 bases, with 20 bases separating them. This CDR3 region has 15 residues. The PBMCs had their origin in 10 ml of fresh peripheral blood. Amplification targeted TCR beta CDR3 regions from RNA transcripts. With the HTBI primer set, the TCR CDR3 went through a first round of RT-PCR. TCRdb reprocessed the multiplex PCR reads with MiXCR, giving one entry per CDR3 protein. This sample carries around 580,000 distinct CDR3 sequences, 16% of them seen once, and the ten largest clones take 18%. Study findings and constraints: The model forecast ophthalmopathy, anticipating it by a median approximately 6.1 months before onset.

The rearrangement joins TRBV19 to TRBJ1-6, with a tentative D call TRBD1 (6 bases). The clonotype comes from a woman under 30 with Graves' hyperthyroidism. Material: blood. The CDR3 bases are TGTGCCAGTACCCCGAGGTGGGGGGCACACTCACCCCTCCACTTT. As protein: CASTPRWGAHSPLHF.